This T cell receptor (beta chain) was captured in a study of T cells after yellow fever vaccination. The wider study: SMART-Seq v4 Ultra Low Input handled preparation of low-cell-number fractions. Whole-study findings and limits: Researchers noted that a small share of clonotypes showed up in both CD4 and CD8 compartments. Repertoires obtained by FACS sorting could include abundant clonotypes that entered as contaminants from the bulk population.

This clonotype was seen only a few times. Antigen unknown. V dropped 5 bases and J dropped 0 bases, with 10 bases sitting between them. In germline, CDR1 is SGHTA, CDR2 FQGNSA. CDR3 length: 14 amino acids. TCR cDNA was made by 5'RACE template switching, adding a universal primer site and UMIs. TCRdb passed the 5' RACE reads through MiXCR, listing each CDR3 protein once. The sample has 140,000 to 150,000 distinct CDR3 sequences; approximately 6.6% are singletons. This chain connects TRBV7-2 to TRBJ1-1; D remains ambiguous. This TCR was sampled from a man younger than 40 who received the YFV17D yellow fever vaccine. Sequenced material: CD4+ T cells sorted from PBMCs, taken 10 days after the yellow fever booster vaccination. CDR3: CASSPTGLNTEAFF. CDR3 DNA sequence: TGTGCCAGCAGCCCGACCGGATTGAACACTGAAGCTTTCTTT.